This T cell receptor beta chain was documented in a study of shared clonotypes between healthy human individuals. The data were produced by immunoSEQ multiplex PCR, yet TCRdb's version contains in-frame clones alone and is incomplete. The data hold 2 million to 3 million clones, with under 95% observed a single time. The material sequenced was naive CD4+ T cells from PBMCs. Subset specified: CD45RA+ positively selected. The clonotype comes from a young man in good health. Some clones in this sample may be carry-over from other donors' samples.

The CDR3 spells CASRTQAQETQYF. In DNA form, the CDR3 reads TGTGCCAGTAGGACACAGGCCCAAGAGACCCAGTACTTC. This chain uses TRBV19 with TRBJ2-5; the D gene is possibly TRBD1 (5 bases). Germline CDR1 and CDR2: LNHDA and SQIVND (reference sequence). V was pared by 6 bases and J by 1 base, with 9 bases between. This CDR3 contains 13 residues.